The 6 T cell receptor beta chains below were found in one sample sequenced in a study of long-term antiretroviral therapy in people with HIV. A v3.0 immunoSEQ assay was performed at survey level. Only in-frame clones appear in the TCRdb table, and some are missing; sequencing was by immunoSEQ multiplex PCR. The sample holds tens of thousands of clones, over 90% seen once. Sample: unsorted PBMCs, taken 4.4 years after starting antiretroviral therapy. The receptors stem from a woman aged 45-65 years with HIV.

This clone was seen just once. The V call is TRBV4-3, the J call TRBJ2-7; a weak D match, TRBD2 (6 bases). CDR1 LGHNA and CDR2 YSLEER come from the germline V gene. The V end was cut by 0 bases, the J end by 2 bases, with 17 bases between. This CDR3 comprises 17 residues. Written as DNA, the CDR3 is TGCGCCAGCAGCCAAGATTATCGGCGGGGAGGCGCCTACGAGCAGTACTTC. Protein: CASSQDYRRGGAYEQYF.

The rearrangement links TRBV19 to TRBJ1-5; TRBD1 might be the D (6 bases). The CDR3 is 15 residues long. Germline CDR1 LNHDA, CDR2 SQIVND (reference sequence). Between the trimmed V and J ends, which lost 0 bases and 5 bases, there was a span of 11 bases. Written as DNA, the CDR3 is TGTGCCAGTAGTATAGACAGGGGTAAGGATCAGCCCCAGCATTTT. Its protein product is CASSIDRGKDQPQHF.

The CDR3 DNA is TGTGCCAGCAGCGCCACGGCAGATACGCAGTATTTT. This codes for CASSATADTQYF. The V and J genes are TRBV7-8 and TRBJ2-3, with D unresolved. Looked up from germline, CDR1 is SGHVS and CDR2 is FQNEAQ. There are 12 residues in the CDR3. The V gene lost 5 bases and the J gene lost 4 bases, with 7 bases spanning the gap.

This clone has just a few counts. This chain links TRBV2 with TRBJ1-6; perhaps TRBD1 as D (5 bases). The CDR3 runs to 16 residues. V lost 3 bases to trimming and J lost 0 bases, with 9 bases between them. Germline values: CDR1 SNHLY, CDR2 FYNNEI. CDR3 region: CASSDRQSSYNSPLHF. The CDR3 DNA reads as TGTGCCAGCAGTGACCGACAGAGCTCCTATAATTCACCCCTCCACTTT.

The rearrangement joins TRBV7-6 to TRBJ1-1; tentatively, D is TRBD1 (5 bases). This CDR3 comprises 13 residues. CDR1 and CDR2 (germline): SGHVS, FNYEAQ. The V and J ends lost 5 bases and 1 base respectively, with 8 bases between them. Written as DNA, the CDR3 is TGTGCCAGCAGCAGACAGCAGAACACTGAAGCTTTCTTT. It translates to CASSRQQNTEAFF.

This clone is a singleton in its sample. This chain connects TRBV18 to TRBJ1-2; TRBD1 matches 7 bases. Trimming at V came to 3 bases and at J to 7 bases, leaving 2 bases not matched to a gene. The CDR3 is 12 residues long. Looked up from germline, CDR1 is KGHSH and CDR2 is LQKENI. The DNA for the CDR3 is TGTGCCAGCTCACCGCAGGGGGTTGGCTACACCTTC. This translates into CASSPQGVGYTF.